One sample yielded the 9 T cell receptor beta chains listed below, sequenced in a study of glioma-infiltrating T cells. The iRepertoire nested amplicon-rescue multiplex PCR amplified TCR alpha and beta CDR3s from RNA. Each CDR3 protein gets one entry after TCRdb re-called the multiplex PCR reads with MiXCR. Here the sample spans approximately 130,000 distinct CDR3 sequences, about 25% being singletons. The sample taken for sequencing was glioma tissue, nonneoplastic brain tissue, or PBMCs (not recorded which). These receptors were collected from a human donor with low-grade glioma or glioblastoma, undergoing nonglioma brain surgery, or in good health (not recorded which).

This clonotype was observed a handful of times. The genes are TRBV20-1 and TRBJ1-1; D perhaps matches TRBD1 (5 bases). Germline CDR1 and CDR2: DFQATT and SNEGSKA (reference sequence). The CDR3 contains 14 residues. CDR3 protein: CSVREDTSNTEAFF. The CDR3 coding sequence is TGCAGCGTACGTGAGGACACCTCGAACACTGAAGCTTTCTTT.

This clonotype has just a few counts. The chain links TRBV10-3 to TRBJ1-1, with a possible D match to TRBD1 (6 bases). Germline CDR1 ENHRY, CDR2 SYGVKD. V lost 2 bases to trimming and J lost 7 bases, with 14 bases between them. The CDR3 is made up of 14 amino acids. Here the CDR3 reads CAISERDIEFEAFF. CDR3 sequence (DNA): TGTGCCATCAGTGAGAGGGACATAGAATTTGAAGCTTTCTTT.

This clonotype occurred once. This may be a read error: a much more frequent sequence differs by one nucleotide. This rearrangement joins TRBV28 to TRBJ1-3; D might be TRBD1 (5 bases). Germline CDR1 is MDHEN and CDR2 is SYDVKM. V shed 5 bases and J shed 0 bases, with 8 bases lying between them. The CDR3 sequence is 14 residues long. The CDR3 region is CASSGTVSGNTIYF. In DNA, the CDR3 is TGTGCCAGCAGTGGGACGGTCTCTGGAAACACCATATATTTT.

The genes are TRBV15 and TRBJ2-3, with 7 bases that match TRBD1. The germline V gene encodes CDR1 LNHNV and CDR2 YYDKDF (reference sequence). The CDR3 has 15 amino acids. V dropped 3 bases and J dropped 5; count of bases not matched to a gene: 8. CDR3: CATSSLGRGLDTQYF. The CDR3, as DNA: TGTGCCACCAGCAGCTTGGGCAGGGGGTTAGATACGCAGTATTTT.

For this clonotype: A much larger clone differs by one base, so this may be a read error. The CDR3 DNA is TGTGCCAGCAGCCCCTTAGGGCAGGTGCCAGATACGCAGTATTTT. Translating gives CASSPLGQVPDTQYF. The chain has TRBV6-2 or TRBV6-3 and TRBJ2-3, with D uncertain. V was trimmed by 6 bases and J by 4 bases, leaving 17 bases between them. Germline V gives CDR1 MNHEY, CDR2 SVGEGT. This CDR3 comprises 15 residues.

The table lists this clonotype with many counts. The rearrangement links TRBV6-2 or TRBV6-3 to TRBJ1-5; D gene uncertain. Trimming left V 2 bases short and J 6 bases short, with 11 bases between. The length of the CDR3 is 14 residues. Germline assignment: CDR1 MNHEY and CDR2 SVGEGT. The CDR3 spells CASSYMWGGQPQHF. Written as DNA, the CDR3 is TGTGCCAGCAGTTACATGTGGGGTGGTCAGCCCCAGCATTTT.

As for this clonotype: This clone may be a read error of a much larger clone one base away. The CDR3, as DNA: TGTGCCAGCAATCGGACACCGAACACTGAAGCTTTCTTT. The encoded protein is CASNRTPNTEAFF. This chain uses TRBV6-2 or TRBV6-3 with TRBJ1-1, with D possibly TRBD1 on 5 matching bases. The CDR3 spans 13 residues. Trimming pared 7 bases from V and 1 base from J, leaving 10 bases between. Germline CDR1 MNHEY, CDR2 SVGEGT.

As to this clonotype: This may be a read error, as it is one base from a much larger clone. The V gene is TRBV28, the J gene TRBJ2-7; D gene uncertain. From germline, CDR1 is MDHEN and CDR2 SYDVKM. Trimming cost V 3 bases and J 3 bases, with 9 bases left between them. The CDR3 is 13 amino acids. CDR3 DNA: TGTGCCAGCAGTTTCTCGAGCTTCTACGAGCAGTACGTC. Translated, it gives CASSFSSFYEQYV.

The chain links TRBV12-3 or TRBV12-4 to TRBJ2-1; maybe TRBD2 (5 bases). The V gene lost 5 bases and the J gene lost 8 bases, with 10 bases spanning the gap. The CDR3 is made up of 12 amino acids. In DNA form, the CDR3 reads TGTGCCAGCAGTACCCTAGCATATGAGCAGTTCTTC. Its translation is CASSTLAYEQFF.